The clone carrying this TCR beta chain was seen repeatedly, ten times or more. At the DNA level, this CDR3 is encoded by other sequences in the same sample as well. The entry originates in a study of metastatic and nonmetastatic thyroid tumors. TCRdb reanalyzed the PCR reads with MiXCR. The sample carries 75,000 to 95,000 clones, roughly 12% recorded once. Germline V lookup: CDR1 DFQATT, CDR2 SNEGSKA (reference sequence). The length of the CDR3 is 12 residues. Thyroid surgery was performed in patients who had received no treatment beforehand. The chain uses TRBV20-1 and TRBJ2-5; D is unclear. This receptor was identified in a female donor with papillary thyroid cancer or a benign thyroid nodule (not recorded which). Some clones in this sample may be carry-over from other donors' samples. The source material was blood. The CDR3 loop reads CSLAVFQETQYF. The DNA of the CDR3 is TGCAGCCTGGCAGTCTTTCAAGAGACCCAGTACTTC.